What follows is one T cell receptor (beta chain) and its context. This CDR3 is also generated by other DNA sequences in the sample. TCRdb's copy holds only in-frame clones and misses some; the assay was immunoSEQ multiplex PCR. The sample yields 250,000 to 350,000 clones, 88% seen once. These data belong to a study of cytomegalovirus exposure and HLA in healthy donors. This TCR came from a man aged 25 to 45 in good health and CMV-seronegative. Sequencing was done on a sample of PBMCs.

The CDR3, as DNA: TGTGCCAGCAGCTCGGGGGGGACGAACACTGAAGCTTTCTTT. This codes for CASSSGGTNTEAFF. The chain is built from TRBV7-9 and TRBJ1-1; maybe TRBD1 (5 bases). The CDR3 is 14 amino acids. The germline CDR1 and CDR2 sequences are SEHNR and FQNEAQ (reference sequence). With 4 bases removed from V and 1 base from J, the gap between germline ends came to 10 bases.